Below, 9 T cell receptor beta chains from the same sample are listed, as sequenced in a study of T cells in Graves' hyperthyroidism and ophthalmopathy. RNA transcripts served as the template for amplifying TCR beta CDR3 regions. With the HTBI primer set, the TCR CDR3 went through a first round of RT-PCR. TCRdb called the multiplex PCR reads again in MiXCR, with one record for every CDR3 protein. The sample holds around 580,000 distinct CDR3 sequences, roughly 46% seen once. The sequenced sample consisted of peripheral blood or thyroid tissue (not recorded which). These receptors came from a woman in her late teens or twenties with Graves' hyperthyroidism.

The J gene is TRBJ1-1, the V gene TRBV7-2; D unresolved. Germline V lookup: CDR1 SGHTA, CDR2 FQGNSA. Trimming stripped 5 bases from V and 1 base from J, with 11 bases between. The CDR3 is 14 amino acids. The CDR3 protein is CASSVSVRNTEAFF. In DNA form, the CDR3 reads TGTGCCAGCAGCGTAAGTGTCCGGAACACTGAAGCTTTCTTT.

The chain combines TRBV19 with TRBJ1-1, with TRBD1 matching 8 bases. The CDR3 is 15 residues long. The V segment lost 10 bases and the J segment 1 base; nucleotides outside the gene matches: 11. The V gene's germline CDR1 is LNHDA and CDR2 SQIVND (reference sequence). The CDR3 sequence is CAISRVGTGNTEAFF. The CDR3 DNA reads as TGTGCCATTTCCCGGGTCGGGACAGGGAACACTGAAGCTTTCTTT.

In its sample, this clonotype was seen a few times. At one of its ends the junction is not consistent with the germline gene, which may arise from a read error. The V and J genes are TRBV20-1 and TRBJ2-5, with 16 bases matching TRBD2. Looked up from germline, CDR1 is DFQATT and CDR2 is SNEGSKA (reference sequence). The CDR3 runs 17 residues. The CDR3 reads CSAATGTSGRAQKTQYF. The CDR3 DNA follows: TGCAGTGCTGCAACCGGGACTAGCGGGAGGGCCCAAAAGACCCAGTACTTC.

At least ten counts were recorded for this clonotype. The genes are TRBV6-5 and TRBJ2-5, with D perhaps assigned TRBD1 or TRBD2 (5 bases each). V was trimmed by 6 bases and J by 3 bases, leaving 14 bases between them. Germline lookup yields CDR1 MNHEY and CDR2 SVGAGI. There are 14 residues in the CDR3. The CDR3 reads CASSRDAVEETQYF. CDR3 bases: TGTGCCAGCAGCCGGGACGCGGTGGAAGAGACCCAGTACTTC.

Many counts were recorded for this clonotype. This chain connects TRBV4-1 to TRBJ1-4; D is unresolved. V was clipped by 1 base and J by 2 bases, with 17 bases between them. CDR1 MGHRA and CDR2 YSYEKL come from the germline V gene. The CDR3 has 18 residues. CDR3 region: CASSQAKLGLRTNEKLFF. CDR3 nucleotides: TGCGCCAGCAGCCAAGCGAAGTTGGGGTTGCGTACTAATGAAAAACTGTTTTTT.

Notes on this clonotype: Without the conserved terminal phenylalanine or tryptophan, this CDR3 likely stems from a read error. The chain joins TRBV6-4 to TRBJ2-7, with 8 bases that match TRBD1. Trimming at V came to 8 bases and at J to 3 bases, leaving 9 bases not matched to a gene. The CDR3 contains 14 residues. Germline V lookup: CDR1 MRHNA, CDR2 SNTAGT. CDR3 loop: CASAATGGYYEQYS. For the CDR3, the DNA is TGTGCCAGCGCCGCTACAGGGGGTTACTACGAGCAGTACTCC.

This clonotype was detected many times. The chain couples TRBV7-2 to TRBJ1-1; the D gene is possibly TRBD1 (5 bases). The CDR3 has 16 amino acids. V lost 1 base and J lost 0, with 12 bases in between. Germline V CDR1 and CDR2: SGHTA, FQGNSA. CDR3 nucleotides: TGTGCCAGCAGCTTAGATCAGGCCAGGGTGAACACTGAAGCTTTCTTT. Protein product: CASSLDQARVNTEAFF.

This rearrangement joins TRBV7-2 to TRBJ1-6; D uncertain. The ends were cut back, 1 base at V and 6 bases at J, with 13 bases in the middle. Germline V lookup: CDR1 SGHTA, CDR2 FQGNSA. The CDR3 runs to 16 residues. This CDR3 reads CASSLEEVATNSPLHF. The CDR3 bases are TGTGCCAGCAGCTTAGAGGAGGTGGCAACTAATTCACCCCTCCACTTT.

Only a few counts were recorded for this clonotype. The chain is built from TRBV7-2 and TRBJ2-5; D remains unclear. This CDR3 region has 14 residues. The V end lost 5 bases, the J end lost 5 bases, and 15 bases lay between the germline ends. CDR1 and CDR2 from the germline V gene are SGHTA and FQGNSA. CDR3 amino acids: CASSTQLPRETQYF. CDR3 DNA: TGTGCCAGCAGCACACAACTCCCGCGGGAGACCCAGTACTTC.